Reported below is one T cell receptor beta chain. As yet, its antigen is unknown. Only in-frame clones appear in the TCRdb table, and some are missing; sequencing was by immunoSEQ multiplex PCR. The repertoire has 2 million to 3 million clones, approximately 94% of them found once; the top ten carry about 0.13%. Nashville, Tennessee was home to all donors, each a Caucasian adult. Splitting of CD4+ cells produced CD45RA+ naive and CD45RA-negative memory subsets. This record comes from a study of shared clonotypes between healthy human individuals. Study-level results: For naive CD4 cells, 4% to 5% of clonotypes were shared across a handful of donors.

Germline V gives CDR1 LNHDA, CDR2 SQIVND (reference sequence). The CDR3 runs to 15 residues. The V gene lost 9 bases and the J gene lost 10 bases, with 22 bases spanning the gap. The chain joins TRBV19 to TRBJ1-6; no clear D gene. Sequencing was carried out using naive CD4+ T cells sorted from blood. Sample subset: CD45RA+ positively selected. The TCR originated in a man aged 18 to 29 in good health. CDR3 in DNA: TGTGCCAGCAGTGGGCTCACGGGGAAAAGGTCACCCCTCCACTTT. Its protein is CASSGLTGKRSPLHF. Together with reference TRBV19 and TRBJ1-6, the CDR3 gives the full variable domain: DGGITQSPKYLFRKEGQNVTLSCEQNLNHDAMYWYRQDPGQGLRLIYYSQIVNDFQKGDIAEGYSVSREKKESFPLTVTSAQKNPTAFYLCASSGLTGKRSPLHFGNGTRLTVT.